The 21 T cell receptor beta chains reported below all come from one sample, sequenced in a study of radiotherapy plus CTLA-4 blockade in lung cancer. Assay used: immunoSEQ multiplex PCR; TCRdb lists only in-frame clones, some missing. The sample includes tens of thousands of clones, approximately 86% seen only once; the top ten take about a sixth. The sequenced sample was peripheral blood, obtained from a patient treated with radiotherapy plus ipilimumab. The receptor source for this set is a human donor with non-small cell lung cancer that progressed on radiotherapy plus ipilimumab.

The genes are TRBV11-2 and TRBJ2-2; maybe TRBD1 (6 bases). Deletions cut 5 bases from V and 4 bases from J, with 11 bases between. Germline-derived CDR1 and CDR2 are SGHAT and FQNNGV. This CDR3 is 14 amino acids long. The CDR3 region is CASSAPGVTGELFF. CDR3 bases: TGTGCCAGCAGCGCGCCAGGGGTCACCGGGGAGCTGTTTTTT.

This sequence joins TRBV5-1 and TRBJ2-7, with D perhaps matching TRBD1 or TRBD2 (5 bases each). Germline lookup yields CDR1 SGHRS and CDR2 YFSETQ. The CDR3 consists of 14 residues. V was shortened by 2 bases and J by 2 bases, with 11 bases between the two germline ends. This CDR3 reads CASSLWDGTYEQYF. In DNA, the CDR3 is TGCGCCAGCAGCTTATGGGACGGAACCTACGAGCAGTACTTC. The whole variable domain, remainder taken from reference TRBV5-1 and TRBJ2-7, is KAGVTQTPRYLIKTRGQQVTLSCSPISGHRSVSWYQQTPGQGLQFLFEYFSETQRNKGNFPGRFSGRQFSNSRSEMNVSTLELGDSALYLCASSLWDGTYEQYFGPGTRLTVT.

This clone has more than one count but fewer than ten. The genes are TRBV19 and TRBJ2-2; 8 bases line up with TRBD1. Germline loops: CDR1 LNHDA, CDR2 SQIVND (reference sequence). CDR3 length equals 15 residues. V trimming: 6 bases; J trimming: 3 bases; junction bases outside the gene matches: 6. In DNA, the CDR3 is TGTGCCAGTAGGAACAGGGGGGTGGACACCGGGGAGCTGTTTTTT. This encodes CASRNRGVDTGELFF.

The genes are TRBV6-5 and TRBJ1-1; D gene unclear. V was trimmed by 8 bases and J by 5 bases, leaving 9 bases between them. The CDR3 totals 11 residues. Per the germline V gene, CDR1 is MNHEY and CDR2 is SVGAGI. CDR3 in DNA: TGTGCCAGCCTGACCCCTACTGAAGCTTTCTTT. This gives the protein CASLTPTEAFF.

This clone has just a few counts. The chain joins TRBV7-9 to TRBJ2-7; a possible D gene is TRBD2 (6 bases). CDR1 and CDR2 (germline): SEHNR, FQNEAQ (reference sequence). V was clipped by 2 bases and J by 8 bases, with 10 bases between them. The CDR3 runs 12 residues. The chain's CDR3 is CASSLYGGQQYF. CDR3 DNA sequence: TGTGCCAGCAGCTTATACGGGGGTCAGCAGTACTTC. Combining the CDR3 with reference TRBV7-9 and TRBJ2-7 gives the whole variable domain DTGVSQNPRHKITKRGQNVTFRCDPISEHNRLYWYRQTLGQGPEFLTYFQNEAQLEKSRLLSDRFSAERPKGSFSTLEIQRTEQGDSAMYLCASSLYGGQQYFGPGTRLTVT.

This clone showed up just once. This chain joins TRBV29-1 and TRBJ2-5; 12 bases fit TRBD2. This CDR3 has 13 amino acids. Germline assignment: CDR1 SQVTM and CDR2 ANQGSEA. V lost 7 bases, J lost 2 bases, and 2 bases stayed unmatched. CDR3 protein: CSAGLAGQETQYF. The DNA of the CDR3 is TGCAGCGCCGGACTAGCGGGGCAAGAGACCCAGTACTTC.

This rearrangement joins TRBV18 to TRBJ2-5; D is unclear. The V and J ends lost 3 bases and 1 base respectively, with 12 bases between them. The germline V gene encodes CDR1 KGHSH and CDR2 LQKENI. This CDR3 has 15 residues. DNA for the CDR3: TGTGCCAGCTCACCCTCCCTGGGTCCCCAAGAGACCCAGTACTTC. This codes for CASSPSLGPQETQYF.

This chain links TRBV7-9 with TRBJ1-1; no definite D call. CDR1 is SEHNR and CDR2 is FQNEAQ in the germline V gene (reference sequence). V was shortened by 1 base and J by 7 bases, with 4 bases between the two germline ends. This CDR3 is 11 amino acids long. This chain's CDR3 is CASSLVHEAFF. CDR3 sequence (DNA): TGTGCCAGCAGCTTAGTGCATGAAGCTTTCTTT.

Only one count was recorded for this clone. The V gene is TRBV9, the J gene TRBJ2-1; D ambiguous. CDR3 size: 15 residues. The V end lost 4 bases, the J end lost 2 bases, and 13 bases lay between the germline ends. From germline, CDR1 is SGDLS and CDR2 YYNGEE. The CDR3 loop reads CASSPSGVTYNEQFF. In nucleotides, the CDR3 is TGTGCCAGCAGCCCTAGTGGGGTCACCTACAATGAGCAGTTCTTC.

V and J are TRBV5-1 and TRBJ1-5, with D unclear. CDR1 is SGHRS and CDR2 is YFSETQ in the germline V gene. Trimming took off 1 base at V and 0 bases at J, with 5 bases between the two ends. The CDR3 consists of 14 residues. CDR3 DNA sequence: TGCGCCAGCAGCTTGTCTGATAGCAATCAGCCCCAGCATTTT. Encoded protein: CASSLSDSNQPQHF.

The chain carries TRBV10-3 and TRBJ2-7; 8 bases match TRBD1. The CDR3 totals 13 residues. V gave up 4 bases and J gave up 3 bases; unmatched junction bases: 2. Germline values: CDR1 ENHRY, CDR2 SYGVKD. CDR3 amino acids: CAISATGGYEQYF. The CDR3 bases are TGTGCCATCAGTGCCACAGGGGGCTACGAGCAGTACTTC.

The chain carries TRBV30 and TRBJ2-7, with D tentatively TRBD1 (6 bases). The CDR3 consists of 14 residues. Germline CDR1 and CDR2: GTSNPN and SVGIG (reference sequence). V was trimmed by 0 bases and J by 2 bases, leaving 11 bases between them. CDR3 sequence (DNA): TGTGCCTGGAGTGTTGGGCAGGGGCCCTACGAGCAGTACTTC. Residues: CAWSVGQGPYEQYF.

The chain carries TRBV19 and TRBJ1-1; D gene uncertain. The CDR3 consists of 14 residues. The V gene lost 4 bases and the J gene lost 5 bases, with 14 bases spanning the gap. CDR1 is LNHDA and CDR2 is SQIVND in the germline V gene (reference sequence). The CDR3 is CASSKTPLGTEAFF. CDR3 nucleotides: TGTGCCAGTAGTAAGACGCCCTTGGGGACTGAAGCTTTCTTT.

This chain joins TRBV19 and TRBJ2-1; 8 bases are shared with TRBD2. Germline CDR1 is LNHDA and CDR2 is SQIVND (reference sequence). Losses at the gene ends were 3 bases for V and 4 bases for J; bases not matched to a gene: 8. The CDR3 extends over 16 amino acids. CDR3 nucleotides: TGTGCCAGTAGTATCGAACTAGCGGTGGAGTACAATGAGCAGTTCTTC. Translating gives CASSIELAVEYNEQFF.

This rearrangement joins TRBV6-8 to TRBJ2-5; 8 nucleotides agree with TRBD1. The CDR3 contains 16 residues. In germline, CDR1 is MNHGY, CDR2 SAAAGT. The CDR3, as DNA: TGTGCTGTGGATTTCGGGACAGGAAAATTTCAAGAGACCCAGTACTTC. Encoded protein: CAVDFGTGKFQETQYF.

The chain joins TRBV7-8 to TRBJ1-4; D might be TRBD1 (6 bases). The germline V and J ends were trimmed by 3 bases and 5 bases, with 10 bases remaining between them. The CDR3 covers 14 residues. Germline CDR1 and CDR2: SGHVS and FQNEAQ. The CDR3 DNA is TGTGCCAGCAGCTTCCAGGGGATAAATGAAAAACTGTTTTTT. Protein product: CASSFQGINEKLFF.

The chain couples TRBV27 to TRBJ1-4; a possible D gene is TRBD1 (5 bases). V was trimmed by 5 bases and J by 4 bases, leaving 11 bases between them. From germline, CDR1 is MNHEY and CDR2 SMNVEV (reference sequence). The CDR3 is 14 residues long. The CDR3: CASSRGALNEKLFF. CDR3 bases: TGTGCCAGCAGTAGAGGGGCCCTTAATGAAAAACTGTTTTTT. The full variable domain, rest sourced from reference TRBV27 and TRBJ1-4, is EAQVTQNPRYLITVTGKKLTVTCSQNMNHEYMSWYRQDPGLGLRQIYYSMNVEVTDKGDVPEGYKVSRKEKRNFPLILESPSPNQTSLYFCASSRGALNEKLFFGSGTQLSVL.

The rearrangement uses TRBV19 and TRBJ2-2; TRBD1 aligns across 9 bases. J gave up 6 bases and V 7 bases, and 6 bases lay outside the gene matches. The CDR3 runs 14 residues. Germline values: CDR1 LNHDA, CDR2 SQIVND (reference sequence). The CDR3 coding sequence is TGTGCCAGTATAAGGACAGGGGTGCCCGGGGAGCTGTTTTTT. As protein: CASIRTGVPGELFF. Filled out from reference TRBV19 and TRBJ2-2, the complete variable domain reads DGGITQSPKYLFRKEGQNVTLSCEQNLNHDAMYWYRQDPGQGLRLIYYSQIVNDFQKGDIAEGYSVSREKKESFPLTVTSAQKNPTAFYLCASIRTGVPGELFFGEGSRLTVL.

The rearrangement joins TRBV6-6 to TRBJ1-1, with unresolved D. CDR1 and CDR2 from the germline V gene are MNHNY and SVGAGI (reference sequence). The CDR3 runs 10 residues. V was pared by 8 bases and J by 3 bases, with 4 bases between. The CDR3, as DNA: TGTGCCAGCCGGGACACTGAAGCTTTCTTT. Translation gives CASRDTEAFF.

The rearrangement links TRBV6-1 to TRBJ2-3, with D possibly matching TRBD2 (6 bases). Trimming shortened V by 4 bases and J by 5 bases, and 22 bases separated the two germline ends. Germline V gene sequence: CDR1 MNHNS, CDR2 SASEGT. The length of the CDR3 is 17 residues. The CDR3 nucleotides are TGTGCCAGCAGTGCATTACTGGGGACTCCAGAGGGAGATACGCAGTATTTT. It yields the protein CASSALLGTPEGDTQYF.

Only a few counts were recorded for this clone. The CDR3 DNA is TGTGCCAGTAGTCTGGACAGGTTGAGCAATCAGCCCCAGCATTTT. It codes for CASSLDRLSNQPQHF. The rearrangement joins TRBV19 to TRBJ1-5; 7 bases match TRBD1. The trim removed 5 bases at V and 1 base at J, leaving 5 bases unmatched. Per germline, CDR1 LNHDA and CDR2 SQIVND (reference sequence). This CDR3 contains 15 residues.